The TCR beta chain under discussion was sequenced for a study of vaccination and CD4 T cells after COVID-19. Study summary: For post-vaccine samples, collection took place a median around 73 days after dose two, ranging from 14 to 241. From HCoV-229E, HCoV-OC43, HCoV-NL63 and SARS-CoV-2, overlapping spike peptides were used to stimulate the cells.

As regards this clonotype: Its antigen is currently unknown.

V was clipped by 6 bases and J by 6 bases, with 12 bases between them. The CDR3 is 13 amino acids. The germline CDR1 and CDR2 sequences are MNHNS and SASEGT. Treatment specified: roughly 10-day PBMC culture with coronavirus spike peptide pools or control peptides (ViraFEST assay). With the Oncomine TCR Beta short-read assay, DNA from cultured CD4+ T cells was sequenced. TCRdb passed the PCR reads through MiXCR, listing each CDR3 protein once. The table shows over 10,000 distinct CDR3 sequences, with roughly 32% occurring only once. The sequenced sample was cultured CD4+ T cells from blood. This sequence was found in a human donor with COVID-19. The chain links TRBV6-1 to TRBJ1-5; D perhaps matches TRBD1 (5 bases). The CDR3 DNA is TGTGCCAGCAGCATTCTACAGGTTCAGCCCCAGCATTTT. Amino acid sequence: CASSILQVQPQHF.